This is a list of T cell receptor beta chains from one sample in a study of shared clonotypes between healthy human individuals. The method was immunoSEQ multiplex PCR; TCRdb's version includes in-frame clones alone and lacks a portion of them. The table records 850,000 to 1,200,000 clones, around 76% of them present only once. The sequenced sample consisted of memory CD4+ T cells sorted from blood. The receptors were gathered from a man aged 18-30 years in good health. CDR3s include the opening cysteine and the closing phenylalanine or tryptophan. D genes are given only for firm matches. The size entry is marked missing in some rows and otherwise reads once, few, many or a size class.

v_call	j_call	clone_size	d_call	cdr3_nt	cdr3_aa
TRBV7-3	TRBJ2-7	-	-	TGTGCCAGCAGCCCGGGACTGAACAGGAACGAGCAGTACTTC	CASSPGLNRNEQYF
TRBV6-1	TRBJ2-2	-	TRBD1	TGTGCCAGCCGCGGACAGGGCTGGACCGGGGAGCTGTTTTTT	CASRGQGWTGELFF
TRBV6-6	TRBJ1-2	-	TRBD1	TGTGCCAGCCTCTTCAGGGGGGGGCTTAGGTATGGCTACACCTTC	CASLFRGGLRYGYTF
TRBV13	TRBJ1-3	-	TRBD1	TGTGCCAGCAGCTTAGAGGGGGCATCTGGAAACACCATATATTTT	CASSLEGASGNTIYF
TRBV19	TRBJ1-5	few	-	TGTGCCAGTAGGGATAGGGTTAGCAATCAGCCCCAGCATTTT	CASRDRVSNQPQHF
TRBV7-9	TRBJ1-2	few	-	TGTGCCAGCAGCTCCGCCGGATACGGCTACACCTTC	CASSSAGYGYTF
TRBV6-5	TRBJ2-6	once	-	TGTGCCAGCAGTTACGTGGGGACTGGGGCCAACGTCCTGACTTTC	CASSYVGTGANVLTF
TRBV19	TRBJ2-2	-	-	TGTGCCAGTAGTATTTTCGCGGTCAACACCGGGGAGCTGTTTTTT	CASSIFAVNTGELFF
TRBV19	TRBJ1-5	-	-	TGTGCCAGTAGTATCGAGGCCCGGGTAGGGGGCAATCAGCCCCAGCATTTT	CASSIEARVGGNQPQHF
TRBV18	TRBJ2-5	-	TRBD1	TGTGCCAGCTCACCACCCAGGGGGCCGAAACAAGAGACCCAGTACTTC	CASSPPRGPKQETQYF
TRBV14	TRBJ1-4	-	TRBD1	TGTGCCAGCAGCCTCACAGGGGGATCTAATGAAAAACTGTTTTTT	CASSLTGGSNEKLFF
TRBV7-9	TRBJ2-2	-	TRBD2	TGTGCCAGCGGGGGGACTAGCACCGGGGAGCTGTTTTTT	CASGGTSTGELFF
TRBV6-1	TRBJ1-1	-	-	TGTGCCAGCTACTCCCCCACAAGCGCTTTCTTT	CASYSPTSAFF
TRBV6-8	TRBJ2-1	-	-	TGTGCCAGTCCCTCACGTGGCTACAATGAGCAGTTCTTC	CASPSRGYNEQFF
TRBV5-1	TRBJ2-1	-	-	TGCGCCAGCAGCTTGGGGGGATCGGCCTACAATGAGCAGTTCTTC	CASSLGGSAYNEQFF
TRBV11-2	TRBJ1-4	-	TRBD1	TGTGCCAGCAGCCTAGACAGGGCCCTAAGTGAAAAACTGTTTTTT	CASSLDRALSEKLFF
TRBV9	TRBJ2-3	-	-	TGTGCCAGCAGCGTAGGGCAGGGTTGGACAGATACGCAGTATTTT	CASSVGQGWTDTQYF
TRBV25-1	TRBJ1-2	-	-	TGTGCCAGCAGTGAGTCGCGGGGAAGTCGGGGCTACACCTTC	CASSESRGSRGYTF
TRBV6-5	TRBJ1-3	-	TRBD1	TGTGCCAGCTTCAGACAGGGCGGAAACACCATATATTTT	CASFRQGGNTIYF
TRBV30	TRBJ1-3	-	-	TGTGCCTGGAGCGGCCCTAAGCTAGGAAACACCATATATTTT	CAWSGPKLGNTIYF
TRBV6-1	TRBJ2-5	-	-	TGTGCCAGCAGTGACCCGGGGGAGACCCAGTACTTC	CASSDPGETQYF
TRBV6-5	TRBJ1-1	few	TRBD1	TGTGCCAGCAGTCGACTGAACCGGGACAGTGAAGCTTTCTTT	CASSRLNRDSEAFF